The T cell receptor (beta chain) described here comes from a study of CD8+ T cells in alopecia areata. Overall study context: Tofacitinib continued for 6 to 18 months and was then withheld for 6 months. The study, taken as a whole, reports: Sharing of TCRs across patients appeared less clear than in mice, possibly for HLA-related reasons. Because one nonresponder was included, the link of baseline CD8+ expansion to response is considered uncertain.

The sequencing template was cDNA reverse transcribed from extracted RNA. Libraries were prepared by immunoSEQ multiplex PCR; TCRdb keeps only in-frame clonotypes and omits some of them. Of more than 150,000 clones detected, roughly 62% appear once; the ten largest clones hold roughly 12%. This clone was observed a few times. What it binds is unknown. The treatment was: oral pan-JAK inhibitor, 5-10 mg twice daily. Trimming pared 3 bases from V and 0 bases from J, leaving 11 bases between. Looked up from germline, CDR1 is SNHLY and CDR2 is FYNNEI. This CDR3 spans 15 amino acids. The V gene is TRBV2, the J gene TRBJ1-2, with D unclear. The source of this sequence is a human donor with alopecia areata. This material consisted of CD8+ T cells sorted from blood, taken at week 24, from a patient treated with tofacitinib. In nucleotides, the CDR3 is TGTGCCAGCAGTGACGAACTTGTAGCTAACTATGGCTACACCTTC. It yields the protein CASSDELVANYGYTF. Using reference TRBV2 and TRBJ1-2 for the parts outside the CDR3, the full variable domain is EPEVTQTPSHQVTQMGQEVILRCVPISNHLYFYWYRQILGQKVEFLVSFYNNEISEKSEIFDDQFSVERPDGSNFTLKIRSTKLEDSAMYFCASSDELVANYGYTFGSGTRLTVV.